This is a list of T cell receptor beta chains from one sample in a study of T cell responses to AZD1222 COVID-19 vaccine. The data were produced by immunoSEQ multiplex PCR, yet TCRdb's version contains in-frame clones alone and is incomplete. The profile shows 100,000 to 150,000 clones, 80% to 90% of them singletons. This sample comprised peripheral blood, obtained on day 0 of AZD1222 vaccination. Receptor source: an adult in good health. CDR3s include the opening cysteine and the closing phenylalanine or tryptophan. A D gene is named only where the DNA matches it firmly. Clone size, where shown, is once, few, many, or a class for clones that have expanded.

j_gene	v_gene	abundance	d_gene	CDR3nt	CDR3aa
TRBJ1-1	TRBV6-5	NA	NA	TGTGCCAGCAATTCAGGCTGGAACACTGAAGCTTTCTTT	CASNSGWNTEAFF
TRBJ1-1	TRBV20-1	NA	NA	TGCAGTGCTGGACAGACCACTGAAGCTTTCTTT	CSAGQTTEAFF
TRBJ1-1	TRBV13	NA	NA	TGTGCCAGCAGCTTAGGCCGGGGGGTAGCCGCTTTCTTT	CASSLGRGVAAFF
TRBJ2-1	TRBV24-1	NA	NA	TGTGCCACCAGTGATGGCCCCTATCGGGGTGAGCAGTTCTTC	CATSDGPYRGEQFF
TRBJ2-7	TRBV28	NA	NA	TGTGCCAGCAGCTCCCCCCAAGTCTACGAGCAGTACTTC	CASSSPQVYEQYF
TRBJ2-7	TRBV5-4	NA	TRBD1	TGTGCCAGCAGCCCCGGACAGGGATCCACGTACGAGCAGTACTTC	CASSPGQGSTYEQYF
TRBJ1-1	TRBV27	NA	NA	TGTGCCAGCAGCCTGAGGGGGACACCTACCACTGAAGCTTTCTTT	CASSLRGTPTTEAFF
TRBJ2-3	TRBV30	NA	NA	TGTGCCTGGAGTCTACAGGATACGCAGTATTTT	CAWSLQDTQYF
TRBJ2-2	TRBV19	NA	TRBD2	TGTGCCAGTAGTAAGGAGCGGGGGGCCGACCCCGGGGAGCTGTTTTTT	CASSKERGADPGELFF
TRBJ1-4	TRBV19	NA	TRBD1	TGTGCCAGTATCGAGGGGACAGGCAGCTCTAATGAAAAACTGTTTTTT	CASIEGTGSSNEKLFF
TRBJ1-1	TRBV5-1	NA	NA	TGCGCCAGCAGGTCGGAGGGGATCGGGAACACTGAAGCTTTCTTT	CASRSEGIGNTEAFF
TRBJ1-1	TRBV10-3	NA	NA	TGTGCCATCAGTGAGCTGGGGGCGAACACTGAAGCTTTCTTT	CAISELGANTEAFF
TRBJ1-5	TRBV7-2	NA	NA	TGTGCCAGCAGCTTAGCTCCTAGCAATCAGCCCCAGCATTTT	CASSLAPSNQPQHF
TRBJ2-2	TRBV15	NA	NA	TGTGCCACCAGCAGAGACGTAGGGGAGCTGTTTTTT	CATSRDVGELFF
TRBJ2-2	TRBV9	NA	NA	TGTGCCAGCAGCCCCACCCCCAGTCGCGGGGAGCTGTTTTTT	CASSPTPSRGELFF
TRBJ2-3	TRBV9	once	NA	TGTGCCAGCAGCCTTCAGACAGGCACAGATACGCAGTATTTT	CASSLQTGTDTQYF
TRBJ2-3	TRBV10-3	NA	TRBD1	TGTGCCATCAGTAACAGGGGATTGAGCACAGATACGCAGTATTTT	CAISNRGLSTDTQYF
TRBJ2-3	TRBV11-3	once	NA	TGTGCCAGCGGGGGGAGCTCGGATACGCAGTATTTT	CASGGSSDTQYF
TRBJ2-5	TRBV6-2/TRBV6-3	once	TRBD2	TGTGCCAGCAGTCTTCTAGCGGGGGGAAAAGAGACCCAGTACTTC	CASSLLAGGKETQYF
TRBJ2-1	TRBV6-5	NA	NA	TGTGCCAGCAGGCAGGAGGGGCTCAATGAGCAGTTCTTC	CASRQEGLNEQFF
TRBJ1-3	TRBV11-2	NA	NA	TGTGCCAGCAGCCCTAAGGGGAGTGGTTATGGAAACACCATATATTTT	CASSPKGSGYGNTIYF
TRBJ1-6	TRBV3-1/TRBV3-2	medium-sized	NA	TGTGCCAGCAGCCAAGACGGGGGGATGAATTCACCCCTCCACTTT	CASSQDGGMNSPLHF
TRBJ1-4	TRBV29-1	NA	NA	TGCAGCGTTCGTGGGTTTGGGAAACTGTTTTTT	CSVRGFGKLFF
TRBJ1-5	TRBV28	NA	TRBD1	TGTGCCAGCAGTTTACCCAGGACAGGGGGCGGCAATCAGCCCCAGCATTTT	CASSLPRTGGGNQPQHF
TRBJ2-7	TRBV30	NA	TRBD2	TGTGCCTGGAGTGTCCTAGCGGGTGGGGAGGGGCAGTACTTC	CAWSVLAGGEGQYF
TRBJ1-2	TRBV29-1	NA	TRBD1	TGCAGCGTTGACCCGACAGGGAATGGCTACACCTTC	CSVDPTGNGYTF
TRBJ1-1	TRBV5-4	once	NA	TGTGCCAGCAGCTCCGAGGGTCTGGGCACTGAAGCTTTCTTT	CASSSEGLGTEAFF
TRBJ1-4	TRBV29-1	NA	TRBD1	TGCAGCGTTGGGGACAGGGGGGCAAATGAAAAACTGTTTTTT	CSVGDRGANEKLFF
TRBJ2-3	TRBV7-9	NA	NA	TGTGCCAGCAGTTTCTCAGGGATTACAGATACGCAGTATTTT	CASSFSGITDTQYF
TRBJ2-3	TRBV9	NA	NA	TGTGCCAGCAGCGTAGGGTCGAGGGTTAGCACAGATACGCAGTATTTT	CASSVGSRVSTDTQYF
TRBJ2-1	TRBV28	NA	NA	TGTGCCAGCAGTTTCAACGGAGAGCAGTTCTTC	CASSFNGEQFF
TRBJ2-2	TRBV12-3/TRBV12-4	NA	TRBD1	TGTGCCAGCAGTGAGGGACAGACCGGGGAGCTGTTTTTT	CASSEGQTGELFF
TRBJ1-2	TRBV28	NA	NA	TGTGCCAGCAGGCCTCCTGGAGTAGCCTATGGCTACACCTTC	CASRPPGVAYGYTF
TRBJ2-3	TRBV5-1	NA	TRBD2	TGCGCCAGCAGCTACCTTAGCGGGGGGACAGATACGCAGTATTTT	CASSYLSGGTDTQYF
TRBJ2-2	TRBV25-1	few	NA	TGTGCCTACAAAACCGAGGGGGAGCTGTTTTTT	CAYKTEGELFF
TRBJ1-2	TRBV6-6	NA	TRBD1	TGTGCCAGCAGCGGGACAGGGTTGCTCGATGGCTACACCTTC	CASSGTGLLDGYTF
TRBJ2-7	TRBV3-1/TRBV3-2	NA	TRBD2	TGTGCCAGCAGCCAAGGGGGGACTAACTACGAGCAGTACTTC	CASSQGGTNYEQYF
TRBJ2-2	TRBV5-4	NA	TRBD2	TGTGCCAGCAGGAAGGGACTAGCGGGAGAGAACACCGGGGAGCTGTTTTTT	CASRKGLAGENTGELFF
TRBJ1-2	TRBV3-1/TRBV3-2	once	NA	TGTGCCAGCAGCCAAGGGACGGGTAACTATGGCTACACCTTC	CASSQGTGNYGYTF
TRBJ2-7	TRBV9	few	TRBD2	TGTGCCAGCAGCGAGGACGCGGGAGGCCTCTTCTACGAGCAGTACTTC	CASSEDAGGLFYEQYF
TRBJ1-1	TRBV9	NA	NA	TGTGCCAGCAGCCCAAGCTTTACAGGGATGACTGAAGCTTTCTTT	CASSPSFTGMTEAFF
TRBJ1-2	TRBV5-4	NA	NA	TGTGCCAGCAGCCCTGTCGTTACTATTAACTATGGCTACACCTTC	CASSPVVTINYGYTF
TRBJ2-3	TRBV2	NA	NA	TGTGCCAGCAGTGAAGCGCCCCGTCGAGATACGCAGTATTTT	CASSEAPRRDTQYF
TRBJ1-2	TRBV19	NA	TRBD1	TGTGCCAGTAGTATGGGACGGGACAGCCCAACTTTCTATGGCTACACCTTC	CASSMGRDSPTFYGYTF
TRBJ2-3	TRBV7-7	NA	NA	TGTGCTAGCAGCTTACAAGCCACAGATACGCAGTATTTT	CASSLQATDTQYF
TRBJ2-3	TRBV10-2	NA	TRBD1	TGCGCCAGCAGACCCCTCGGGACAGGGGATGTAGATACGCAGTATTTT	CASRPLGTGDVDTQYF
TRBJ2-7	TRBV5-5	once	NA	TGTGCCAGCAGCCCCTGGGCCCGGGTTGGGGAGCAGTACTTC	CASSPWARVGEQYF
TRBJ2-2	TRBV4-2	NA	NA	TGTGCCAGCAGCCAGGGATTTGCCGGGGAGCTGTTTTTT	CASSQGFAGELFF
TRBJ2-3	TRBV11-2	NA	NA	TGTGCCAGCAGCTTACGGGATCACGGCACAGATACGCAGTATTTT	CASSLRDHGTDTQYF
TRBJ1-4	TRBV5-6	NA	NA	TGTGCCAGCAGCCATTGGGGAACAAATGAAAAACTGTTTTTT	CASSHWGTNEKLFF
TRBJ1-1	TRBV18	once	NA	TGTGCCAGCTCCGTCTTTGGGGGTAACGCTTTCTTT	CASSVFGGNAFF
TRBJ1-2	TRBV9	NA	NA	TGTGCCAGCAGCGAACAGGGACCGTATGGCTACACCTTC	CASSEQGPYGYTF
TRBJ1-4	TRBV5-1	few	TRBD1	TGCGCCAGCAGCTTGGGGCAGGGGGCAACTAATGAAAAACTGTTTTTT	CASSLGQGATNEKLFF